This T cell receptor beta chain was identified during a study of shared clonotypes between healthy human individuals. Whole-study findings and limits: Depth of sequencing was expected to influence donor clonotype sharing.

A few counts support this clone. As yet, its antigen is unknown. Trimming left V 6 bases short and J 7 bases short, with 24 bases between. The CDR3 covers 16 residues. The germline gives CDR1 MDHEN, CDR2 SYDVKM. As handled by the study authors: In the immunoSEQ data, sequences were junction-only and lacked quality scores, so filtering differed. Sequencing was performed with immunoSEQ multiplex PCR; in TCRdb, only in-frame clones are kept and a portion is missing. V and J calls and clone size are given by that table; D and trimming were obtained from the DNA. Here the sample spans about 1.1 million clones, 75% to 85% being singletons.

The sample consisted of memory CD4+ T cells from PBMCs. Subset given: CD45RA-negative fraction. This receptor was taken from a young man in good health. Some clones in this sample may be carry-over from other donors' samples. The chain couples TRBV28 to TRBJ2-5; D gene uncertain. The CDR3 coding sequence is TGTGCCAGCAGCAGGAGAGCGCCGGGCCCCAAAGCGACCCAGTACTTC. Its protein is CASSRRAPGPKATQYF.